Listed here are 29 T cell receptor beta chains from one sample, sequenced in a study of T-cell memory formation after mild COVID-19. TCRdb processed the 5' RACE reads anew with MiXCR; each CDR3 protein has one entry. The sample shows 140,000 to 150,000 distinct CDR3 sequences, about 19% of them seen only once. What was sequenced was PBMCs or a T cell subset sorted from them (not recorded which). The receptors were gathered from an adult woman who had mild COVID-19 (a few samples of this study predate the infection). Cell type and time point are not known.

This clonotype was seen a few times. The V gene is TRBV15, the J gene TRBJ2-3, with D possibly being TRBD2 (6 bases). Trimming took 4 bases from V and 2 from J, leaving 13 bases between them. CDR3 size: 15 residues. Germline assignment: CDR1 LNHNV and CDR2 YYDKDF (reference sequence). CDR3 DNA sequence: TGTGCCACCAGCACAGGAGGGTACGACACAGATACGCAGTATTTT. Amino acid sequence: CATSTGGYDTDTQYF.

This clonotype has only a few counts. V gene TRBV5-1 combines with J gene TRBJ2-5, with D uncertain. Looked up from germline, CDR1 is SGHRS and CDR2 is YFSETQ. Trimming took 4 bases from V and 0 from J, leaving 7 bases between them. The CDR3 runs to 13 residues. In nucleotides, the CDR3 is TGCGCCAGCAGCCATCTTTACCAAGAGACCCAGTACTTC. Translated: CASSHLYQETQYF.

The chain combines TRBV12-3 or TRBV12-4 with TRBJ1-1; 8 positions match TRBD1. V trimming: 3 bases; J trimming: 2 bases; junction bases outside the gene matches: 11. CDR3 size: 17 residues. CDR3 loop: CASSFGGQGAGNTEAFF. The CDR3 coding sequence is TGTGCCAGCAGTTTTGGAGGGCAGGGGGCTGGAAACACTGAAGCTTTCTTT.

This clonotype was counted a few times. The rearrangement joins TRBV9 to TRBJ2-3, with 13 bases lining up with TRBD2. CDR1 and CDR2 from the germline V gene are SGDLS and YYNGEE. Trimming took 4 bases from V and 5 from J; bases not matched to a gene: 7. The CDR3 runs to 16 residues. CDR3 coding DNA: TGTGCCAGCAGCCTCCAACTAGCGGGAGGGGTAGATACGCAGTATTTT. It specifies CASSLQLAGGVDTQYF.

This chain joins TRBV20-1 and TRBJ1-1; no firm D call. V was trimmed by 6 bases and J by 6 bases, leaving 14 bases between them. Germline lookup yields CDR1 DFQATT and CDR2 SNEGSKA (reference sequence). This CDR3 region has 12 residues. CDR3 DNA sequence: TGCAGTGCCGTCACGGTTCTTCCTGAAGCTTTCTTT. It codes for CSAVTVLPEAFF.

This clonotype came up a few times. This sequence joins TRBV7-9 and TRBJ1-6; D is uncertain. This CDR3 region has 14 residues. Germline CDR1 and CDR2: SEHNR and FQNEAQ (reference sequence). V shed 5 bases and J shed 5 bases, with 10 bases lying between them. The CDR3 loop is CASSVSGNNSPLHF. CDR3 DNA: TGTGCCAGCAGCGTGAGCGGGAATAATTCACCCCTCCACTTT.

In its sample, this clonotype was seen a few times. CDR3 protein: CASSIGPRGNSLFEQYF. CDR3 nucleotide sequence: TGTGCCAGTAGTATAGGGCCCCGCGGGAACTCTCTTTTCGAGCAGTACTTC. V usage is TRBV19 and J usage is TRBJ2-7; a possible D gene is TRBD2 (6 bases). V shed 1 base and J shed 6 bases, with 22 bases lying between them. The CDR3 sequence is 17 residues long. The V gene's germline CDR1 is LNHDA and CDR2 SQIVND (reference sequence).

The chain is built from TRBV19 and TRBJ2-7; D is ambiguous. Between the trimmed V and J ends, which lost 5 bases and 1 base, there was a span of 6 bases. The CDR3 covers 12 residues. Looked up from germline, CDR1 is LNHDA and CDR2 is SQIVND (reference sequence). The CDR3 is CASSPNSYEQYF. In nucleotides, the CDR3 is TGTGCCAGTAGTCCTAATTCCTACGAGCAGTACTTC.

The CDR3 loop is CASSLGDRNYGYTF. In DNA, the CDR3 is TGCGCCAGCAGCTTGGGGGACAGGAACTATGGCTACACCTTC. The rearrangement uses TRBV5-1 and TRBJ1-2; TRBD1 matches at 8 bases. The CDR3 covers 14 residues. Per germline, CDR1 SGHRS and CDR2 YFSETQ. V lost 0 bases to trimming and J lost 2 bases; unmatched junction nucleotides: 0.

The table lists this clonotype with a few counts. The rearrangement joins TRBV5-6 to TRBJ2-1, with 12 bases lining up with TRBD2. Per germline, CDR1 SGHDT and CDR2 YYEEEE. The ends lost 3 bases at V and 7 bases at J; junction bases unmatched: 11. The CDR3 length is 17 residues. The CDR3 protein is CASSSRNLAGGPNEQFF. CDR3 DNA sequence: TGTGCCAGCAGCTCACGAAACCTAGCGGGAGGGCCGAATGAGCAGTTCTTC.

A few counts support this clonotype. The chain is built from TRBV29-1 and TRBJ2-3; D remains unclear. The CDR3 has 9 residues. CDR1 is SQVTM, CDR2 ANQGSEA, per germline. V lost 7 bases to trimming and J lost 5 bases, with 4 bases between them. CDR3 in amino acids: CSEGDTQYF. CDR3 nucleotides: TGCAGCGAAGGAGATACGCAGTATTTT.

This chain joins TRBV4-1 and TRBJ1-3; the D is unclear. The germline gives CDR1 MGHRA, CDR2 YSYEKL. V lost 4 bases and J 3 bases, leaving 22 bases between the germline ends. CDR3 length equals 18 residues. The CDR3 spells CASSPRAGELRFGNTIYF. As DNA, the CDR3 is TGCGCCAGCAGCCCAAGGGCCGGGGAACTCCGATTTGGAAACACCATATATTTT.

This clonotype was seen a few times. The rearrangement links TRBV5-6 to TRBJ1-1, with a possible D match to TRBD1 (5 bases). The germline V and J ends were trimmed by 0 bases and 2 bases, with 8 bases remaining between them. Germline V gives CDR1 SGHDT, CDR2 YYEEEE. This CDR3 contains 14 residues. For the CDR3, the DNA is TGTGCCAGCAGCTTGGACAGGAGAAACACTGAAGCTTTCTTT. As protein: CASSLDRRNTEAFF.

The rearrangement uses TRBV5-1 and TRBJ2-2; D unclear. Trimming pared 6 bases from V and 3 bases from J, leaving 21 bases between. In germline, CDR1 is SGHRS, CDR2 YFSETQ. The CDR3 contains 17 residues. CDR3 coding DNA: TGCGCCAGCACCCCCTGGCTGGTTGGGGTGGACACCGGGGAGCTGTTTTTT. Its translation: CASTPWLVGVDTGELFF. Looking up the rest from reference TRBV5-1 and TRBJ2-2 gives the full variable domain: KAGVTQTPRYLIKTRGQQVTLSCSPISGHRSVSWYQQTPGQGLQFLFEYFSETQRNKGNFPGRFSGRQFSNSRSEMNVSTLELGDSALYLCASTPWLVGVDTGELFFGEGSRLTVL.

The chain has TRBV11-3 and TRBJ1-5; D unclear. Trimming took off 5 bases at V and 2 bases at J, with 7 bases between the two ends. Germline V gives CDR1 SGHNT, CDR2 YENEEA. CDR3 size: 13 residues. CDR3: CASSHDRNQPQHF. CDR3 in DNA: TGTGCCAGCAGCCACGACCGCAATCAGCCCCAGCATTTT.

V gene TRBV30 combines with J gene TRBJ2-7, with D perhaps matching TRBD2 (6 bases). V lost 3 bases and J lost 0, with 15 bases in between. The germline CDR1 and CDR2 sequences are GTSNPN and SVGIG (reference sequence). The CDR3 is made up of 15 amino acids. The CDR3 sequence: CAWSGIGTRSYEQYF. Written as DNA, the CDR3 is TGTGCCTGGAGCGGAATAGGGACTCGCTCCTACGAGCAGTACTTC.

This clonotype was detected a few times. The rearrangement uses TRBV30 and TRBJ2-1, with D perhaps matching TRBD1 (5 bases). CDR3 length: 13 residues. The V gene lost 4 bases and the J gene lost 8 bases, with 15 bases spanning the gap. Germline CDR1 is GTSNPN and CDR2 is SVGIG (reference sequence). CDR3 sequence (DNA): TGTGCCTGGAACCCCCAGGGCCGGGATGAGCAGTTCTTC. Translation gives CAWNPQGRDEQFF.

This clonotype has just a few counts. J is TRBJ2-1 and V is TRBV7-6; a weak D match, TRBD1 (6 bases). This CDR3 has 16 amino acids. The germline V gene encodes CDR1 SGHVS and CDR2 FNYEAQ. Between the trimmed V and J ends, which lost 5 bases and 4 bases, there was a span of 18 bases. CDR3 nucleotides: TGTGCCAGCAGCCATCTCTACAGGGAACAGTACAATGAGCAGTTCTTC. It yields the protein CASSHLYREQYNEQFF.

This chain joins TRBV5-4 and TRBJ1-5, with D hard to call. CDR3 length equals 14 residues. The germline CDR1 and CDR2 sequences are SGHNT and YYREEE (reference sequence). V lost 4 bases, J lost 6 bases, and 14 bases lay in between. The CDR3 protein is CASSPGGVGQPQHF. In DNA form, the CDR3 reads TGTGCCAGCAGCCCAGGTGGGGTTGGTCAGCCCCAGCATTTT.

The chain uses TRBV6-5 and TRBJ2-7; TRBD1 might be the D (7 bases). Trimming cost V 6 bases and J 0 bases, with 24 bases left between them. Germline V gene data show CDR1 as MNHEY and CDR2 as SVGAGI. This CDR3 is 18 amino acids long. CDR3 coding DNA: TGTGCCAGCAGCCGACAGGGACATCGGAGGGCTTACTCCTACGAGCAGTACTTC. Translating gives CASSRQGHRRAYSYEQYF.

This chain uses TRBV7-2 with TRBJ2-4; 7 bases map to TRBD1. The germline CDR1 and CDR2 sequences are SGHTA and FQGNSA. V shed 7 bases, J shed 6 bases, and the junction held 15 bases outside the gene matches. The CDR3 is 16 amino acids. The CDR3, as DNA: TGTGCCAGCAACCAAGGGGGCTGGGCAGGGAGAAACATTCAGTACTTC. This encodes CASNQGGWAGRNIQYF.

This clonotype was picked up a small number of times. V and J are TRBV29-1 and TRBJ2-7, with TRBD1 identical over 9 bases. Per the germline V gene, CDR1 is SQVTM and CDR2 is ANQGSEA. The CDR3 is made up of 13 amino acids. Trimming removed 7 bases from V and 1 base from J; junction bases left unmatched: 5. The CDR3 spells CSATGGASYEQYF. The CDR3 DNA sequence: TGCAGCGCTACAGGGGGCGCTTCCTACGAGCAGTACTTC.

This clonotype was observed a handful of times. The chain has TRBV29-1 and TRBJ2-3; 12 bases agree with TRBD2. CDR1 and CDR2 (germline): SQVTM, ANQGSEA. V was clipped by 7 bases and J by 4 bases; unmatched bases: 9. There are 15 residues in the CDR3. CDR3 sequence: CSGRRLAGEADTQYF. CDR3 sequence (DNA): TGCAGCGGGCGAAGACTAGCGGGAGAAGCAGATACGCAGTATTTT.

This chain links TRBV18 with TRBJ2-7; 9 bases agree with TRBD2. The germline V gene has CDR1 KGHSH and CDR2 LQKENI. This CDR3 is built from 13 residues. Trimming cost V 3 bases and J 6 bases; bases outside gene matches: 3. CDR3 loop: CASSPGAGGEQYF. CDR3 nucleotide sequence: TGTGCCAGCTCACCGGGAGCGGGGGGCGAGCAGTACTTC.

The chain carries TRBV18 and TRBJ2-1, with D uncertain. The CDR3 runs to 11 residues. Trimming cost V 3 bases and J 7 bases, with 4 bases left between them. Per germline, CDR1 KGHSH and CDR2 LQKENI. CDR3 amino acids: CASSPENEQFF. The CDR3 DNA reads as TGTGCCAGCTCACCCGAGAATGAGCAGTTCTTC.

V usage is TRBV2 and J usage is TRBJ1-2; D not resolved. Germline V gene data show CDR1 as SNHLY and CDR2 as FYNNEI. The V and J ends lost 4 bases and 6 bases respectively, with 15 bases between them. This CDR3 has 14 residues. The CDR3 spells CASSGTSGPHGYTF. DNA of the CDR3: TGTGCCAGCAGTGGGACGAGCGGACCACATGGCTACACCTTC.

The chain has TRBV7-2 and TRBJ2-3, with 7 bases that match TRBD2. The germline V gene has CDR1 SGHTA and CDR2 FQGNSA. V lost 5 bases to trimming and J lost 3 bases; unmatched junction nucleotides: 11. The CDR3 runs to 16 residues. The CDR3 DNA reads TGTGCCAGCAGCGCTAGGAGAGCGGGGCCTACAGATACGCAGTATTTT. Amino acid sequence: CASSARRAGPTDTQYF.

This clonotype occurred a few times. The chain combines TRBV18 with TRBJ1-6; D gene ambiguous. The CDR3 contains 13 residues. V was shortened by 2 bases and J by 9 bases, with 8 bases between the two germline ends. The germline gives CDR1 KGHSH, CDR2 LQKENI. CDR3: CASSPGFGSPLHF. CDR3 DNA: TGTGCCAGCTCACCAGGGTTTGGTTCACCCCTCCACTTT.

This clonotype is labeled as medium-sized. V gene TRBV7-2 combines with J gene TRBJ2-1; 12 bases fit TRBD2. From germline, CDR1 is SGHTA and CDR2 FQGNSA. The trim removed 4 bases at V and 8 bases at J, leaving 21 bases unmatched. The CDR3 is 20 residues long. The CDR3: CASSSRPASSGRAGYDEQFF. DNA of the CDR3: TGTGCCAGCAGCTCCCGCCCGGCCTCTAGCGGGAGGGCCGGTTATGATGAGCAGTTCTTC.